The following is a T cell receptor (beta chain) sequence with its context. Its specificity is unknown. CDR3 and TCR beta VDJ profiling relied on a genomic DNA template. TCRdb re-called the reads with MiXCR, one entry per CDR3 protein. Of 400,000 to 450,000 distinct CDR3 sequences listed, approximately 70% are singletons. Germline V CDR1 and CDR2: SEHNR, FQNEAQ (reference sequence). V was pared by 10 bases and J by 0 bases, with 10 bases between. There are 13 residues in the CDR3. These data belong to a study of CD8+CD57+ T cells in acquired aplastic anemia. Study background: An average of roughly 3 ug of DNA was obtained from sorted CD4+ and CD8+ cells.

Regarding the study as a whole: Patients versus controls showed no significant CD8+ Simpson's diversity difference. It was found that under 30 CD8+ CDR3 sequences were shared between patients and controls.

The chain uses TRBV7-9 and TRBJ1-5, with no clear D. The receptor comes from a human donor in good health, serving as a control. Sequencing was carried out using sorted CD4+, CD8+, or CD8+CD57+ T cells (not recorded which) from PBMCs. The CDR3, as DNA: TGTGCCACAGACCAGATTAGCAATCAGCCCCAGCATTTT. It encodes CATDQISNQPQHF.